The table lists the clone carrying this T cell receptor beta chain with many counts. The sample is drawn from a study of regulatory T cells in long-lasting Graves disease. The CDR3 covers 15 residues. Germline-derived CDR1 and CDR2 are SQVTM and ANQGSEA. The junction had 5 bases not matched to a gene; V was cut back by 4 bases and J by 6 bases. Arm-PCR of CDR3 regions and iRepertoire HTBI primers were the basis on which TCR beta libraries were built. TCRdb independently ran MiXCR on the multiplex PCR reads; one entry per CDR3 protein. The sample consists of hundreds of thousands of distinct CDR3 sequences, roughly 14% of them appearing once. The time point denotes: newly diagnosed GD, antithyroid drugs for less than 3 months. TCR sequences were obtained from RNA taken from PBMCs. This sample was shared with a second study, whose subject was T cells in Graves' hyperthyroidism and ophthalmopathy.

V and J are TRBV29-1 and TRBJ2-1, with TRBD2 matching over 14 bases. The TCR sequence derives from a man aged 30 to 45 with Graves disease. The sequencing used peripheral blood mononuclear cells (PBMCs), collected at new diagnosis, from a patient treated with antithyroid drugs. The CDR3 sequence is CSVAPTSGRANEQFF. The CDR3 coding sequence is TGCAGCGTTGCCCCGACTAGCGGGAGGGCCAATGAGCAGTTCTTC.